The TCR beta chain described here comes from a study of Graves' ophthalmopathy and Graves' hyperthyroidism. Study as a whole: Ahead of any treatment, peripheral blood was obtained at the initial diagnosis.

Many counts were recorded for this clonotype. Investigators amplified TCR beta CDR3 regions from RNA transcripts. Scientists carried out first-round RT-PCR using HTBI primers and then a second-round multiplex PCR. TCRdb reprocessed the multiplex PCR reads with MiXCR, giving one entry per CDR3 protein. Counted here are 650,000 to 800,000 distinct CDR3 sequences, 35% to 50% occurring once; the ten biggest clones make up roughly 3%. This CDR3 has 13 amino acids. The V gene end was trimmed by 5 bases and the J gene end by 3 bases; junction bases not matched to a gene: 0. The gene calls are TRBV12-3 or TRBV12-4 and TRBJ2-7; 11 bases map to TRBD1. The specimen was peripheral blood. The TCR originated in an adult man with Graves' ophthalmopathy. CDR3 amino acids: CASSGTGGYEQYF. CDR3 coding DNA: TGTGCCAGCAGTGGGACAGGGGGCTACGAGCAGTACTTC.